The next 18 T cell receptor beta chains were all read from a single sample in a study of T cells in Graves' hyperthyroidism and ophthalmopathy. Amplification yielded TCR beta CDR3 regions, with RNA transcripts as the source. In the first-round RT-PCR of the TCR CDR3, the HTBI primer set was used. Via MiXCR, TCRdb re-called the multiplex PCR reads, giving one row per CDR3 protein. In the table there are a few hundred thousand distinct CDR3 sequences, roughly 13% of which are singletons. Sequenced material: blood. All receptors come from a woman between 18 and 29 years old with Graves' hyperthyroidism.

This clonotype occurred many times. The chain joins TRBV19 to TRBJ1-2; possibly TRBD1 for D (5 bases). The CDR3 sequence is 14 residues long. Looked up from germline, CDR1 is LNHDA and CDR2 is SQIVND (reference sequence). Between the trimmed V and J ends, which lost 5 bases and 4 bases, there was a span of 14 bases. The DNA for the CDR3 is TGTGCCAGTAGTCCAGAGGGACGGATCTATGGCTACACCTTC. Translated, it gives CASSPEGRIYGYTF.

In the case of this clonotype: A much larger clone lies a single base off, so this may be a read error. CDR3 region: CGAPRGAEAFF. CDR3 nucleotides: TGCGGTGCTCCCCGAGGGGCTGAAGCTTTCTTT. The chain is built from TRBV20-1 and TRBJ1-1; a possible D gene is TRBD1 (5 bases). Germline CDR1 DFQATT, CDR2 SNEGSKA (reference sequence). CDR3 length equals 11 residues.

This chain connects TRBV7-2 to TRBJ1-6; 7 positions match TRBD1. This CDR3 is 13 amino acids long. The V segment lost 4 bases and the J segment 14 bases; nucleotides outside the gene matches: 8. The V gene's germline CDR1 is SGHTA and CDR2 FQGNSA. CDR3 nucleotides: TGTGCCAGCAGCTCCGAGACAGGGCGGACCCTCCACTTT. Protein: CASSSETGRTLHF.

Ten or more counts support this clonotype. This chain connects TRBV7-9 to TRBJ2-1; 9 nucleotides match TRBD2. The V gene end was trimmed by 3 bases and the J gene end by 9 bases; junction bases not matched to a gene: 6. The CDR3 runs to 14 residues. Looked up from germline, CDR1 is SEHNR and CDR2 is FQNEAQ (reference sequence). Written as DNA, the CDR3 is TGTGCCAGCAGCTTTGGTAGCGGGAGTCCTGAGCAGTTCTTC. This sequence encodes CASSFGSGSPEQFF.

In its sample, this clonotype was seen a few times. Given a much more abundant clone one base away, this may be a read error. The V and J genes are TRBV3-1 and TRBJ2-7, with TRBD1 as a possible D gene (6 bases). Looked up from germline, CDR1 is LGHDT and CDR2 is YNNKEL (reference sequence). CDR3 size: 14 residues. CDR3 amino acids: CASGQNLQGYEQYF. CDR3 nucleotide sequence: TGTGCCAGCGGCCAAAACCTACAGGGTTACGAGCAGTACTTC.

The rearrangement joins TRBV4-1 to TRBJ1-1; D not resolved. The CDR3 length is 15 residues. The V end lost 3 bases, the J end lost 0 bases, and 11 bases lay between the germline ends. The germline V gene encodes CDR1 MGHRA and CDR2 YSYEKL. The CDR3 region has the DNA TGCGCCAGCAGCCACCCAGGCCGCATGAACACTGAAGCTTTCTTT. It translates to CASSHPGRMNTEAFF.

This clonotype was counted a few times. A clone one base away is much larger, so this may be a read error. The chain is built from TRBV20-1 and TRBJ2-1; 11 bases map to TRBD2. Germline V lookup: CDR1 DFQATT, CDR2 SNEGSKA (reference sequence). V dropped 2 bases and J dropped 9; count of bases not matched to a gene: 9. The CDR3 consists of 15 residues. The CDR3 DNA reads TGCAGTGCTAGATTAGCGACTAGCGGGATCCGTGAGCAGTTCTTC. Its translation: CSARLATSGIREQFF.

The gene calls are TRBV24-1 and TRBJ2-1; the D is unclear. The germline V gene encodes CDR1 KGHDR and CDR2 SFDVKD. Deletions cut 4 bases from V and 10 bases from J, with 10 bases between. This CDR3 spans 12 amino acids. The CDR3 coding sequence is TGTGCCACCAGTGACTCGGACCGAGAGCAGTTCTTC. Translation gives CATSDSDREQFF.

J is TRBJ2-1 and V is TRBV12-3 or TRBV12-4, with TRBD1 matching over 8 bases. CDR3 length equals 15 residues. After removal of 6 bases from V and 1 base from J, the junction contained 5 bases not matched to a gene. CDR3 region: CASSPGGKSYNEQFF. CDR3 sequence (DNA): TGTGCCAGCAGCCCAGGGGGCAAATCCTACAATGAGCAGTTCTTC.

The gene calls are TRBV30 and TRBJ2-2; weak D call: TRBD2 (7 bases). The CDR3 is made up of 14 amino acids. V lost 4 bases and J lost 7, with 16 bases in between. Germline V gene data show CDR1 as GTSNPN and CDR2 as SVGIG (reference sequence). The CDR3 DNA reads as TGTGCCTGGACCACTCGCGGGGGCAGCGGGGAGCTGTTTTTT. Amino acid sequence: CAWTTRGGSGELFF.

There are a few counts of this clonotype. The DNA of the CDR3 is TGTGCCAGCAGCCAGTCACAGCCAGAAGCTTTCTTT. Translation: CASSQSQPEAFF. This chain joins TRBV14 and TRBJ1-1; D is unclear. Trimming removed 3 bases from V and 8 bases from J, with 10 bases in between. Per germline, CDR1 SGHDN and CDR2 FVKESK. This CDR3 spans 12 amino acids.

The chain recombines TRBV4-1 with TRBJ2-2; the D is unclear. Germline CDR1 is MGHRA and CDR2 is YSYEKL. The V and J ends lost 3 bases and 1 base respectively, with 9 bases between them. This CDR3 has 15 amino acids. This chain's CDR3 is CASSQTPGNTGELFF. CDR3 in DNA: TGCGCCAGCAGCCAGACACCAGGGAACACCGGGGAGCTGTTTTTT.

This clonotype has a count of ten or more. This sequence joins TRBV10-3 and TRBJ1-2; D ambiguous. The CDR3 length is 13 residues. The germline CDR1 and CDR2 sequences are ENHRY and SYGVKD. Trimming shortened V by 2 bases and J by 6 bases, and 10 bases separated the two germline ends. The CDR3 region has the DNA TGTGCCATCAGTGAGCGGGGTTGGGATGGCTACACCTTC. Protein product: CAISERGWDGYTF.

This clonotype was counted at least ten times. The chain recombines TRBV6-1 with TRBJ2-1; no firm D call. V was pared by 2 bases and J by 0 bases, with 8 bases between. The CDR3 covers 15 residues. Germline CDR1 MNHNS, CDR2 SASEGT. CDR3 amino acids: CASSEWAGSYNEQFF. CDR3 nucleotides: TGTGCCAGCAGTGAATGGGCAGGCTCCTACAATGAGCAGTTCTTC.

A few counts support this clonotype. A read error is possible here, since a much larger clone lies one base away. The chain links TRBV3-1 to TRBJ1-1; the D is unclear. CDR3 size: 11 residues. Germline loops: CDR1 LGHDT, CDR2 YNNKEL (reference sequence). For the CDR3, the DNA is TGTGCCAGCAGCAAAGAGGGAGAAGCTTTCTTT. This encodes CASSKEGEAFF.

The chain employs TRBV7-3 and TRBJ2-7; no firm D call. The CDR3 sequence is 15 residues long. Per the germline V gene, CDR1 is SGHTA and CDR2 is FQGTGA. Trimming removed 6 bases at V and 7 bases at J, with 22 bases between. The CDR3 DNA sequence: TGTGCCAGCAGTGACGCTCAGCGACCCGGCAATGAGCAGTACTTC. Amino acid sequence: CASSDAQRPGNEQYF.

This chain connects TRBV9 to TRBJ2-1, with D possibly being TRBD1 or TRBD2 (5 bases each). The CDR3 contains 16 residues. V was clipped by 3 bases and J by 0 bases, with 13 bases between them. From germline, CDR1 is SGDLS and CDR2 YYNGEE. CDR3 in amino acids: CASSALAGSSYNEQFF. Written as DNA, the CDR3 is TGTGCCAGCAGCGCACTCGCAGGGAGCTCCTACAATGAGCAGTTCTTC.

The chain uses TRBV28 and TRBJ2-5; 15 positions agree with TRBD2. Germline V gives CDR1 MDHEN, CDR2 SYDVKM. The CDR3 totals 16 residues. V gave up 5 bases and J gave up 4 bases; unmatched junction bases: 5. CDR3 protein: CASSRLGLAGGETQYF. The CDR3 region has the DNA TGTGCCAGCAGTAGGTTGGGACTAGCGGGAGGAGAGACCCAGTACTTC.